The next 7 T cell receptor beta chains were all read from a single sample in a study of blood T cell repertoires in COVID-19. Clones were read by immunoSEQ multiplex PCR, and TCRdb kept only the in-frame ones, dropping some. The repertoire includes 200,000 to 250,000 clones, 90% of them detected once, and approximately 15% sits in the top ten. The sequencing input was PBMCs or T cells enriched from blood (not recorded which). The receptors derive from a man aged 25-45 years who had been exposed to COVID-19.

This clone was detected once. The chain employs TRBV4-3 and TRBJ1-2, with 9 bases matching TRBD1. Germline V gene lookup returns CDR1 LGHNA and CDR2 YSLEER. This CDR3 is built from 17 residues. V shed 3 bases and J 4 bases; nucleotides not matched to a gene: 12. This CDR3 is CASSHPVPGQGGYGYTF. DNA for the CDR3: TGCGCCAGCAGCCACCCCGTCCCGGGACAGGGCGGCTATGGCTACACCTTC.

This clone was detected a few times. This sequence joins TRBV15 and TRBJ1-5; 10 nucleotides line up with TRBD1. With 1 base clipped from V and 2 bases from J, the junction kept 11 bases outside the gene matches. CDR3 length equals 19 residues. Germline V lookup: CDR1 LNHNV, CDR2 YYDKDF (reference sequence). The CDR3 nucleotides read TGTGCCACCAGCAGAGGGGGGACAGGGGTGAGGATTGGCAATCAGCCCCAGCATTTT. This encodes CATSRGGTGVRIGNQPQHF.

The chain links TRBV6-4 to TRBJ2-7; 8 positions agree with TRBD1. Germline loops: CDR1 MRHNA, CDR2 SNTAGT. Trimming cost V 3 bases and J 5 bases; bases outside gene matches: 24. The CDR3 has 20 amino acids. The CDR3 coding sequence is TGTGCCAGCAGTGAGGGGGACAGGTCCGGGGTACTAGCCGTAAACCACGAGCAGTACTTC. Translating gives CASSEGDRSGVLAVNHEQYF.

This chain uses TRBV14 with TRBJ2-5; D is ambiguous. The germline gives CDR1 SGHDN, CDR2 FVKESK. The CDR3 is 13 amino acids. Deletions cut 3 bases from V and 5 bases from J, with 10 bases between. The CDR3: CASSQGSPETQYF. In nucleotides, the CDR3 is TGTGCCAGCAGCCAGGGCTCCCCGGAGACCCAGTACTTC.

This clone appeared once. This chain joins TRBV29-1 and TRBJ1-2, with D possibly TRBD1 on 6 matching bases. This CDR3 spans 13 amino acids. Trimming cost V 4 bases and J 4 bases, with 13 bases left between them. Per germline, CDR1 SQVTM and CDR2 ANQGSEA. CDR3 sequence reads: CSVAGTGSYGYTF. The CDR3 DNA follows: TGCAGCGTTGCCGGTACAGGGAGCTATGGCTACACCTTC.

V usage is TRBV18 and J usage is TRBJ2-3; D gene uncertain. This CDR3 spans 11 amino acids. Deletions cut 3 bases from V and 6 bases from J, with 4 bases between. Per the germline V gene, CDR1 is KGHSH and CDR2 is LQKENI. The CDR3 loop is CASSPEDTQYF. CDR3 DNA sequence: TGTGCCAGCTCACCCGAGGATACGCAGTATTTT.

The chain joins TRBV5-1 to TRBJ1-1, with a tentative D call TRBD1 (6 bases). The CDR3 contains 14 residues. The germline V and J ends were trimmed by 4 bases and 7 bases, with 17 bases remaining between them. CDR1 SGHRS and CDR2 YFSETQ come from the germline V gene. The CDR3 coding sequence is TGCGCCAGCAGCACATCGACAGTCAGGGGTGAAGCTTTCTTT. This translates into CASSTSTVRGEAFF. Variable domain in full (rest from reference TRBV5-1 and TRBJ1-1): KAGVTQTPRYLIKTRGQQVTLSCSPISGHRSVSWYQQTPGQGLQFLFEYFSETQRNKGNFPGRFSGRQFSNSRSEMNVSTLELGDSALYLCASSTSTVRGEAFFGQGTRLTVV.